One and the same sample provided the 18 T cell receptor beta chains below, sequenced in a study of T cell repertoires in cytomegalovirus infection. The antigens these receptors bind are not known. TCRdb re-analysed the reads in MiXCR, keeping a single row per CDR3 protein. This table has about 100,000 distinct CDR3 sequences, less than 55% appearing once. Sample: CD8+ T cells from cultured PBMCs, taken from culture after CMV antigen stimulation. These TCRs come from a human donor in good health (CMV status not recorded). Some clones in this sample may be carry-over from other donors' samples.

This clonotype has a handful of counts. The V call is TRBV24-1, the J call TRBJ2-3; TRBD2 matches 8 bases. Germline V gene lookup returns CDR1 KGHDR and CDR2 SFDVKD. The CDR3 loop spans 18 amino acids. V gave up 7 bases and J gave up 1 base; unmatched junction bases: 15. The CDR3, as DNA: TGTGCCACCAGCACTACTAGCGGCGGGGTCTCCGGCACAGATACGCAGTATTTT. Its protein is CATSTTSGGVSGTDTQYF.

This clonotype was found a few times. CDR3 sequence (DNA): TGTGCCAGCAGCTTATGGTCTAGCGGGGGCCTTCAAGAGACCCAGTACTTC. Its protein product is CASSLWSSGGLQETQYF. The rearrangement uses TRBV11-2 and TRBJ2-5; 10 nucleotides align to TRBD2. CDR1 is SGHAT, CDR2 FQNNGV, per germline. The CDR3 loop spans 17 amino acids. Trimming took 2 bases from V and 2 from J; bases not matched to a gene: 8.

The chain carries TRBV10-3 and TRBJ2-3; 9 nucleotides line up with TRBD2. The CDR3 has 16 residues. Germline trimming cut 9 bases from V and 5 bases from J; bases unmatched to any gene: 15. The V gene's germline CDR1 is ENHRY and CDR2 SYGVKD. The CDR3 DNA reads TGTGCCATTCAGTCGGGGGCGGGGGGGCCGGTAGATACGCAGTATTTT. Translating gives CAIQSGAGGPVDTQYF.

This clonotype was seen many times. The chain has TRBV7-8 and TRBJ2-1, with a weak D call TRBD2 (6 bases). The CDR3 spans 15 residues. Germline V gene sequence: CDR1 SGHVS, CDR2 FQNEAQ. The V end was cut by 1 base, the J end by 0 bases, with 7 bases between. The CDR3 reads CASSLGTTSYNEQFF. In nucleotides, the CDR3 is TGTGCCAGCAGCTTAGGGACTACCTCCTACAATGAGCAGTTCTTC.

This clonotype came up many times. The CDR3 region has the DNA TGTGCCAGCAGCCACGACAGGGCAGGAACTGAAGCTTTCTTT. The encoded protein is CASSHDRAGTEAFF. J is TRBJ1-1 and V is TRBV5-4; 7 nucleotides agree with TRBD1. Trimming cost V 4 bases and J 5 bases; bases outside gene matches: 8. This CDR3 is 14 amino acids long. Germline V CDR1 and CDR2: SGHNT, YYREEE (reference sequence).

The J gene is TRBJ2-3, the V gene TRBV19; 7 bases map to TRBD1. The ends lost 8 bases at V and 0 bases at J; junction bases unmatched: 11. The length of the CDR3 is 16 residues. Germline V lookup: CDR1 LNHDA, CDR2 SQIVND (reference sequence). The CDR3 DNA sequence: TGTGCCAGTGAGAACGGGACAGCTACTAGCACAGATACGCAGTATTTT. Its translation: CASENGTATSTDTQYF.

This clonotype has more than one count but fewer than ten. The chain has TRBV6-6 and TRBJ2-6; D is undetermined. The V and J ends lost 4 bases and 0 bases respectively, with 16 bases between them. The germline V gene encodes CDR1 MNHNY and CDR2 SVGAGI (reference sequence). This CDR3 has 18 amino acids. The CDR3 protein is CASSLTGSFYSGANVLTF. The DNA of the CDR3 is TGTGCCAGCAGTTTGACGGGCAGTTTCTACTCTGGGGCCAACGTCCTGACTTTC.

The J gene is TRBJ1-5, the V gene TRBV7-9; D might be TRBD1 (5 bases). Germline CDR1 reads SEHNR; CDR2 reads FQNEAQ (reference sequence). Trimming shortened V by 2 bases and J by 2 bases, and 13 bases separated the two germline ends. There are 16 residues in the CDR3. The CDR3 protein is CASSLSLLGGNQPQHF. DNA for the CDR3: TGTGCCAGCAGCTTATCTCTTCTGGGGGGCAATCAGCCCCAGCATTTT.

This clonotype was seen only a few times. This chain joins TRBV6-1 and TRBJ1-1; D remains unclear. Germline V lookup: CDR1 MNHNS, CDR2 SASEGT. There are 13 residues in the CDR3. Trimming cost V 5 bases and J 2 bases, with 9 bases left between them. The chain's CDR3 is CASSTRYNTEAFF. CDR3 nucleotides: TGTGCCAGCAGTACCCGGTACAACACTGAAGCTTTCTTT.

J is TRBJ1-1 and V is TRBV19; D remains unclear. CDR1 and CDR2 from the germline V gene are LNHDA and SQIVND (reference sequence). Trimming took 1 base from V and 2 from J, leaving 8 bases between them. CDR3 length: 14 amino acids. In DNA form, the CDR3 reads TGTGCCAGTAGTATAGCTGCCCTTAACACTGAAGCTTTCTTT. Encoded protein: CASSIAALNTEAFF.

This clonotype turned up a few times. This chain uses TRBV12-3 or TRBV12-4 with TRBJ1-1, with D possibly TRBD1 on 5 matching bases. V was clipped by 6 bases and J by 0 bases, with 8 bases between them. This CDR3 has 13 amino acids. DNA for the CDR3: TGTGCCAGCAGCCTACAGGTGAACACTGAAGCTTTCTTT. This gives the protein CASSLQVNTEAFF.

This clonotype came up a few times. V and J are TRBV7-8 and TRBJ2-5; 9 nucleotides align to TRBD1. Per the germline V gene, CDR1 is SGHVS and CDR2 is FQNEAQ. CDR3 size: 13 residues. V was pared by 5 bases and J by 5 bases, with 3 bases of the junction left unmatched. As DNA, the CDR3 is TGTGCCAGCAGCCACAGGGGGCGGGAGACCCAGTACTTC. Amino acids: CASSHRGRETQYF.

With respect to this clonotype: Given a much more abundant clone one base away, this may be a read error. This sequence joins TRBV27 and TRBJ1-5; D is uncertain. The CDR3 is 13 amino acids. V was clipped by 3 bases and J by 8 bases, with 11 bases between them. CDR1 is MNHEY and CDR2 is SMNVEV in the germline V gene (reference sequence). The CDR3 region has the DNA TGTGCCAGCAGTTTGGTCAAGGGAGAGCCCCAGCATTTT. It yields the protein CASSLVKGEPQHF.

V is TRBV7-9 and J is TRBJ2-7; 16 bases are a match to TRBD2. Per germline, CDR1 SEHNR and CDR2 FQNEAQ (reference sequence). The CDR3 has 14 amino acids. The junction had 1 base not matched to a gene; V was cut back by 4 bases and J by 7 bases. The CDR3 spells CASSSGLAGGEQYF. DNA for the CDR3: TGTGCCAGCAGCTCGGGACTAGCGGGGGGGGAGCAGTACTTC. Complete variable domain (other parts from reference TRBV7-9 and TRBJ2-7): DTGVSQNPRHKITKRGQNVTFRCDPISEHNRLYWYRQTLGQGPEFLTYFQNEAQLEKSRLLSDRFSAERPKGSFSTLEIQRTEQGDSAMYLCASSSGLAGGEQYFGPGTRLTVT.

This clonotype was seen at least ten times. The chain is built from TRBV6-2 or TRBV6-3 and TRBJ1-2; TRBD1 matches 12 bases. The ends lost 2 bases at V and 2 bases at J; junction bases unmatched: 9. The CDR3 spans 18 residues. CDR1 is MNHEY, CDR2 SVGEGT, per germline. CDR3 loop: CASSYPPGQGAPNYGYTF. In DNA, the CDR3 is TGTGCCAGCAGTTACCCTCCGGGACAGGGGGCTCCCAACTATGGCTACACCTTC.

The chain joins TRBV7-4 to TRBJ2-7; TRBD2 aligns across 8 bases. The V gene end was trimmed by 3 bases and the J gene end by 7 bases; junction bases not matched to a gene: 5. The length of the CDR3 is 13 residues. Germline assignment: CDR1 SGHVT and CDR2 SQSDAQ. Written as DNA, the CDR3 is TGTGCCAGCAGCTTGGCCCCTAGCGGGGAGCAGTACTTC. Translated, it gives CASSLAPSGEQYF.

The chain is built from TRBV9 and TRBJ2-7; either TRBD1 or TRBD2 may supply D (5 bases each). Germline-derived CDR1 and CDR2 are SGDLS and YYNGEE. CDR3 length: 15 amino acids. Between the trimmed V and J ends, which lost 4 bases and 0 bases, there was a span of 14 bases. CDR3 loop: CASSPSAGSSYEQYF. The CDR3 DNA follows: TGTGCCAGCAGCCCCTCCGCAGGGAGCTCCTACGAGCAGTACTTC.

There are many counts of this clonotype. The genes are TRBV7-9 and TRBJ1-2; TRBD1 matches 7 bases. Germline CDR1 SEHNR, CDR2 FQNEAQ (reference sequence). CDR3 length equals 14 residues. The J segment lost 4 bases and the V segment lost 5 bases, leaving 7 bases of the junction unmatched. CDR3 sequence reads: CASSHRDSPYGYTF. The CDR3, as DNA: TGTGCCAGCAGCCACCGGGACAGCCCCTATGGCTACACCTTC.